This TCR beta chain derives from a study of T cells in Graves' hyperthyroidism and ophthalmopathy. Researchers amplified the TCR beta CDR3 regions from RNA transcripts. The HTBI primer set drove a first-round RT-PCR of the TCR CDR3. TCRdb called the multiplex PCR reads again in MiXCR, with one record for every CDR3 protein. The top ten clones hold approximately 49% of a sample with around 500,000 distinct CDR3 sequences, 20% to 25% of them seen once. Trimming removed 5 bases at V and 3 bases at J, with 20 bases between. Per the germline V gene, CDR1 is MNHNS and CDR2 is SASEGT. The CDR3 has 16 amino acids.

This chain links TRBV6-1 with TRBJ2-7, with a possible D match to TRBD2 (6 bases). Source material: blood. The sequence came from an older woman with Graves' ophthalmopathy. The CDR3 loop is CASSYSSWDWIYEQYF. As DNA, the CDR3 is TGTGCCAGCAGTTATTCCTCCTGGGACTGGATCTACGAGCAGTACTTC.